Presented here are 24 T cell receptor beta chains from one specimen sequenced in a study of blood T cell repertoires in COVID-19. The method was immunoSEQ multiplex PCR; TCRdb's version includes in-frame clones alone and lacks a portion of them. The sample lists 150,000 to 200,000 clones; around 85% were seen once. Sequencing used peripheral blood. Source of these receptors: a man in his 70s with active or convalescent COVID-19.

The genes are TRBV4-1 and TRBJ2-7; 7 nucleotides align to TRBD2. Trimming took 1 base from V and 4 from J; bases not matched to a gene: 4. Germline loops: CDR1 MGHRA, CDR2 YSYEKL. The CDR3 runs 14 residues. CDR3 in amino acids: CASSQATGGYEQYF. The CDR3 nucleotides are TGCGCCAGCAGCCAAGCGACGGGAGGATACGAGCAGTACTTC.

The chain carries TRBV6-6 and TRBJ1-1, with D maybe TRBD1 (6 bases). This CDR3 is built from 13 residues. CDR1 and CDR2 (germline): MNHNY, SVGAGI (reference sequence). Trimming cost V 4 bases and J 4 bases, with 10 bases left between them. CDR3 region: CASSFTGSTEAFF. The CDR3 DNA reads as TGTGCCAGCAGTTTCACAGGGAGCACTGAAGCTTTCTTT.

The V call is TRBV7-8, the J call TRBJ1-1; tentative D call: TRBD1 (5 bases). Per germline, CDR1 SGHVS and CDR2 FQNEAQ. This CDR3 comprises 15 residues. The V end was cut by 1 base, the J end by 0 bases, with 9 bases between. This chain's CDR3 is CASSLGAGMNTEAFF. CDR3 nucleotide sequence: TGTGCCAGCAGCTTAGGGGCAGGGATGAACACTGAAGCTTTCTTT.

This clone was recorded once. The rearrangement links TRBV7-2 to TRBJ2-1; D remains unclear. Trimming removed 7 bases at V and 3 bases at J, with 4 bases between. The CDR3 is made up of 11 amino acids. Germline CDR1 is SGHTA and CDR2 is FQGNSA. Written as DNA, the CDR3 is TGTGCCAGCATCAACTACAATGAGCAGTTCTTC. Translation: CASINYNEQFF.

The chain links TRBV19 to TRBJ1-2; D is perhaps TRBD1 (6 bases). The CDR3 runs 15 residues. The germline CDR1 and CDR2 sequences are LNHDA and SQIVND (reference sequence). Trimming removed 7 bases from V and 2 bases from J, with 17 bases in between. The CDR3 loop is CASIRRGNLNYGYTF. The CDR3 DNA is TGTGCCAGTATCCGAAGGGGGAACCTCAACTATGGCTACACCTTC. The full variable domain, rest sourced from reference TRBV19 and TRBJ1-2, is DGGITQSPKYLFRKEGQNVTLSCEQNLNHDAMYWYRQDPGQGLRLIYYSQIVNDFQKGDIAEGYSVSREKKESFPLTVTSAQKNPTAFYLCASIRRGNLNYGYTFGSGTRLTVV.

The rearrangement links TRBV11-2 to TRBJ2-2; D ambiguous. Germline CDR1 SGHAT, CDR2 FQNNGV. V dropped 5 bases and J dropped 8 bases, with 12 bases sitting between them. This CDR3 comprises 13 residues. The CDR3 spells CASSPSGRGELFF. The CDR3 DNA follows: TGTGCCAGCAGCCCCTCGGGTCGTGGGGAGCTGTTTTTT.

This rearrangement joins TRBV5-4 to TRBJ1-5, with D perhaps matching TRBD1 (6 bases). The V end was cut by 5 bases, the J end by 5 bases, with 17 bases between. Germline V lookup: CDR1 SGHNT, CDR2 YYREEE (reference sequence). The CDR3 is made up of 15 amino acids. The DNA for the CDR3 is TGTGCCAGCAGTAACGGCGGGGGGCAACATCAGCCCCAGCATTTT. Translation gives CASSNGGGQHQPQHF.

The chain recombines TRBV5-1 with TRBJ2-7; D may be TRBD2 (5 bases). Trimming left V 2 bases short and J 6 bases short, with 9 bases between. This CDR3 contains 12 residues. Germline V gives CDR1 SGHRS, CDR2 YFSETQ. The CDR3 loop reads CASSLTAGEQYF. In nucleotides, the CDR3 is TGCGCCAGCAGCTTAACGGCGGGCGAGCAGTACTTC.

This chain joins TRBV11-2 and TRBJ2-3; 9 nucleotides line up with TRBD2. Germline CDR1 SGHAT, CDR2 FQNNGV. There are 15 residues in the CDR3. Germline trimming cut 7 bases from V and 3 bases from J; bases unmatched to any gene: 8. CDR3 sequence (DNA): TGTGCCAGCAACCCGGGACTAGCTTCGACAGATACGCAGTATTTT. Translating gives CASNPGLASTDTQYF. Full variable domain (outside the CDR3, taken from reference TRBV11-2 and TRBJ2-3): EAGVAQSPRYKIIEKRQSVAFWCNPISGHATLYWYQQILGQGPKLLIQFQNNGVVDDSQLPKDRFSAERLKGVDSTLKIQPAKLEDSAVYLCASNPGLASTDTQYFGPGTRLTVL.

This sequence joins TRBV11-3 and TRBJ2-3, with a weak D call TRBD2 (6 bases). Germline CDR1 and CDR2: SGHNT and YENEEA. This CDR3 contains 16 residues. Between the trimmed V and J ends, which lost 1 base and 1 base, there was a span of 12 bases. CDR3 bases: TGTGCCAGCAGCTTAGGAACCTGGGAGGGCACAGATACGCAGTATTTT. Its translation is CASSLGTWEGTDTQYF.

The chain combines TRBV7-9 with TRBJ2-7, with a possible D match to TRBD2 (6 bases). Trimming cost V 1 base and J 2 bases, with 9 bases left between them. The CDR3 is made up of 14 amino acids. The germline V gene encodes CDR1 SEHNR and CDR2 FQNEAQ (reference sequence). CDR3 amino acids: CASSLEAGPYEQYF. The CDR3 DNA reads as TGTGCCAGCAGCTTAGAGGCGGGACCCTACGAGCAGTACTTC.

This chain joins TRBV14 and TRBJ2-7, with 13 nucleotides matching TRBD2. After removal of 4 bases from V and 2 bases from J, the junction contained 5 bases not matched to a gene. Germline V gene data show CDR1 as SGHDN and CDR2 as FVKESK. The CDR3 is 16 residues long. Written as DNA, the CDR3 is TGTGCCAGCAGCCCTTCTGGGACTAGCGGGACCTACGAGCAGTACTTC. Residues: CASSPSGTSGTYEQYF.

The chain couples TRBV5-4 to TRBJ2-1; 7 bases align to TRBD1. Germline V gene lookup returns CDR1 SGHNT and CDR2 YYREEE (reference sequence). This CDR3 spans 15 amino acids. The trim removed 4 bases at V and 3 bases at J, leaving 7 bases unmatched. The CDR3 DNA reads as TGTGCCAGCAGCACCACAGGGGCGGGCTACAATGAGCAGTTCTTC. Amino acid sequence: CASSTTGAGYNEQFF.

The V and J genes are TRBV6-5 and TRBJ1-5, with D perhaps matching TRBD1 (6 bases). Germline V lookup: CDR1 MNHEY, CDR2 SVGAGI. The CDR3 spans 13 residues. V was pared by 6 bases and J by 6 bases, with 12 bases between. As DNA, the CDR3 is TGTGCCAGCAGAACAGGGATCGGTCAGCCCCAGCATTTT. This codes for CASRTGIGQPQHF.

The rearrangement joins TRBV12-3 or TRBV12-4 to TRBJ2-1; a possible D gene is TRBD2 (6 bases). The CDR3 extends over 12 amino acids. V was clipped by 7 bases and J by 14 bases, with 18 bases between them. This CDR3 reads CASNWRGGTEFF. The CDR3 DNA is TGTGCCAGCAACTGGAGGGGCGGGACCGAGTTCTTC.

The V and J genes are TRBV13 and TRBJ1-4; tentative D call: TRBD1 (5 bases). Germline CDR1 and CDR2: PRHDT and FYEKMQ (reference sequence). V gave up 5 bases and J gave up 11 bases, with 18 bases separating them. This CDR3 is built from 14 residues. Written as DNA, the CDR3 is TGTGCCAGCAGCCCCGAAGGGGTCGGTGGGAAACTGTTTTTT. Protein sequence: CASSPEGVGGKLFF.

CDR3 in amino acids: CASSYGGRNYGYTF. The CDR3 DNA sequence: TGCGCCAGCAGCTACGGGGGGCGCAACTATGGCTACACCTTC. This rearrangement joins TRBV5-1 to TRBJ1-2, with D maybe TRBD1 (6 bases). CDR1 and CDR2 (germline): SGHRS, YFSETQ. The germline V and J ends were trimmed by 3 bases and 2 bases, with 11 bases remaining between them. This CDR3 has 14 residues.

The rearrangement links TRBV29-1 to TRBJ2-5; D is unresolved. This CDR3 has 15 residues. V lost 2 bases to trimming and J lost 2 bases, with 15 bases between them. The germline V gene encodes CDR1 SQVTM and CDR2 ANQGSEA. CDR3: CSVEQRNVQQETQYF. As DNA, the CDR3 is TGCAGCGTTGAACAGAGGAACGTTCAACAAGAGACCCAGTACTTC.

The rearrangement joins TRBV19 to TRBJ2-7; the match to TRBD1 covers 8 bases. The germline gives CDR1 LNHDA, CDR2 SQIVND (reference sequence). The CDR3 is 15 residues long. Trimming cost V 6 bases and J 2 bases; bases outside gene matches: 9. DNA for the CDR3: TGTGCCAGTAGAACCGACAGGGGTCCCCCCTACGAGCAGTACTTC. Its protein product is CASRTDRGPPYEQYF.

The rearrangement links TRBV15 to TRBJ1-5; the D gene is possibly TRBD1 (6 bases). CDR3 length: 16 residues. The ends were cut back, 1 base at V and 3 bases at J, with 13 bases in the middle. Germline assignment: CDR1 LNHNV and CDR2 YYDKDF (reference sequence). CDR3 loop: CATSRGQAGINQPQHF. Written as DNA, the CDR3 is TGTGCCACCAGCAGAGGACAGGCCGGTATCAATCAGCCCCAGCATTTT.

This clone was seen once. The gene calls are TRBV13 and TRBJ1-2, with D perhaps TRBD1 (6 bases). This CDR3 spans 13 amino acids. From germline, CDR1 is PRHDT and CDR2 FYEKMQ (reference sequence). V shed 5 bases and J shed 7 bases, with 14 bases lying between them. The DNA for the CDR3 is TGTGCCAGCAGCCTACAGGGAATTTTTGGCTACACCTTC. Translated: CASSLQGIFGYTF.

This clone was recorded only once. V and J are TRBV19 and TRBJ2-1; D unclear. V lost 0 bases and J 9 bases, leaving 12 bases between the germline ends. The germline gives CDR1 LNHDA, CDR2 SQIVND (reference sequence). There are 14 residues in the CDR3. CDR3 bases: TGTGCCAGTAGTATAGATCGGGTTGTCGGTGAGCAGTTCTTC. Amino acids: CASSIDRVVGEQFF. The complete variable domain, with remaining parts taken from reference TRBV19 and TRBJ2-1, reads DGGITQSPKYLFRKEGQNVTLSCEQNLNHDAMYWYRQDPGQGLRLIYYSQIVNDFQKGDIAEGYSVSREKKESFPLTVTSAQKNPTAFYLCASSIDRVVGEQFFGPGTRLTVL.

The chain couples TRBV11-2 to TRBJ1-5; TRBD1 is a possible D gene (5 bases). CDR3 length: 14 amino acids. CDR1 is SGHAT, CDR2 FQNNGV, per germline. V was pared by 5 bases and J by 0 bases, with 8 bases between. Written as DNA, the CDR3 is TGTGCCAGCAGCCGGGACTTTAGCAATCAGCCCCAGCATTTT. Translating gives CASSRDFSNQPQHF.

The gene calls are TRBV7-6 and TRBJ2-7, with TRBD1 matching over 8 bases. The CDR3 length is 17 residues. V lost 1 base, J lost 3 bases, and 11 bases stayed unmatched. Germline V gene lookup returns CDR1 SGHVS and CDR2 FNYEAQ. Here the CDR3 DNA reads TGTGCCAGCAGCTTAGGTGACAGGGGTCTTTTAGACTACGAGCAGTACTTC. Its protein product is CASSLGDRGLLDYEQYF.